Sequencing of this T cell receptor (beta chain) was carried out in a study of shared clonotypes between healthy human individuals. CD8 cells classed as naive were CD45RO-negative and positively selected for CCR7, excluding terminally differentiated effector memory CD45RA+ cells. Germline CDR1 reads ENHRY; CDR2 reads SYGVKD. Trimming shortened V by 2 bases and J by 0 bases, and 8 bases separated the two germline ends. This CDR3 is built from 14 residues. Of note for this clone: Its antigen is as yet unknown.

Broader study findings: Though the depth was large, rarefaction showed that sorted-subset sequencing was incomplete.

TCRdb's copy holds only in-frame clones and misses some; the assay was immunoSEQ multiplex PCR. The sample consists of about 2.1 million clones, roughly 91% of them appearing once. V and J are TRBV10-3 and TRBJ2-7; tentatively, D is TRBD1 or TRBD2 (5 bases each). This clonotype was obtained from a man in his late teens or twenties in good health. Some clones in this sample may be carry-over from other donors' samples. Sequences were obtained from naive CD8+ T cells from PBMCs. The CDR3 nucleotides are TGTGCCATCAGTGAGCAGGGACCCTCCTACGAGCAGTACTTC. It encodes CAISEQGPSYEQYF.